The TCR beta chain described here comes from a study of cytomegalovirus exposure and HLA in healthy donors. Libraries were prepared by immunoSEQ multiplex PCR; TCRdb keeps only in-frame clonotypes and omits some of them. The table records some 110,000 clones, about 85% of them present only once. Germline loops: CDR1 MNHNS, CDR2 SASEGT. The CDR3 is 15 residues long. The germline V and J ends were trimmed by 6 bases and 0 bases, with 12 bases remaining between them. The specimen was PBMCs. V is TRBV6-1 and J is TRBJ1-3; D not certain. This sequence was found in a woman aged 18-35 years in good health and CMV-seropositive. The CDR3 here is CASSPDSHSGNTIYF. The CDR3 bases are TGTGCCAGCAGCCCCGATAGTCACTCTGGAAACACCATATATTTT.